The clone carrying this T cell receptor beta chain was picked up many times. Its matching antigen is unknown. The J segment lost 5 bases and the V segment lost 2 bases, leaving 11 bases of the junction unmatched. The CDR3 runs to 17 residues. Germline CDR1 reads WNHNN; CDR2 reads SYGVQD (reference sequence). TCRdb independently ran MiXCR on the RT-PCR reads; one entry per CDR3 protein. The top ten hold about 12% of the sample, which has approximately 490,000 distinct CDR3 sequences, approximately 7.7% seen once. The data stem from a study of response to subunit inactivated influenza vaccine. Study outcomes and limitations: Authors suggested each seasonal flu vaccination may recruit only limited numbers of new T cells.

The V gene is TRBV10-1, the J gene TRBJ2-1; 8 bases line up with TRBD2. The sequenced sample was PBMCs from blood, obtained 23 months after vaccination. This receptor was taken from a man between 50 and 75 years old who received an inactivated influenza vaccine. CDR3 coding DNA: TGCGCCAGCAGTGAGGAACCCGGCGGGAGGACACACAATGAGCAGTTCTTC. This gives the protein CASSEEPGGRTHNEQFF.